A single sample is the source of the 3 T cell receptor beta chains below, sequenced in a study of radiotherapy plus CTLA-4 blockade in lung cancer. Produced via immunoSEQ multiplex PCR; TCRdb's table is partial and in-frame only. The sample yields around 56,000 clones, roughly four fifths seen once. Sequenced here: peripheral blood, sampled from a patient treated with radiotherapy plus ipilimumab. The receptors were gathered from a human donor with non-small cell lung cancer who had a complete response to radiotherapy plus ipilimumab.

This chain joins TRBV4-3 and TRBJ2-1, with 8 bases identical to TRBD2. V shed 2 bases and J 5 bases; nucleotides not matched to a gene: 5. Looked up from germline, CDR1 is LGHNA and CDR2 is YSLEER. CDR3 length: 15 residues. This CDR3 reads CASSQNPGGDNEQFF. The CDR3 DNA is TGCGCCAGCAGCCAAAATCCGGGGGGGGACAATGAGCAGTTCTTC.

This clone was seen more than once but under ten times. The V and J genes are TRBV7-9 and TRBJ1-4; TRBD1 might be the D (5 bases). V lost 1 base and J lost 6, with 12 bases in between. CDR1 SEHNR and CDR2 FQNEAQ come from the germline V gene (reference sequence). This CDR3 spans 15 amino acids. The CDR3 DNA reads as TGTGCCAGCAGCTTAGTAGGAAGGGGTGATGAAAAACTGTTTTTT. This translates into CASSLVGRGDEKLFF.

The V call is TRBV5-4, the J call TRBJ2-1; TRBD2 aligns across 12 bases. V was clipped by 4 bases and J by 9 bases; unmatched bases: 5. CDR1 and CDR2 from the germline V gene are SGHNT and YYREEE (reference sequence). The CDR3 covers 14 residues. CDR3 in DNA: TGTGCCAGCAGCCTCAGACTAGCGGGAGTTGAGCAGTTCTTC. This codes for CASSLRLAGVEQFF.